The 18 T cell receptor beta chains below come from one sample, sequenced in a study of regulatory T cells in long-lasting Graves disease (dated by TCRdb to 2020 to 2023). In the paper's terms, the time point label means: persistent/refractory GD, antithyroid drugs over 5 years with positive TRAb. For both TCR sequencing and RNA sequencing, RNA was extracted from PBMCs using TRIzol. Receptors were amplified or captured by multiplex PCR. The sequencer was an Illumina HiSeq 4000. iRepertoire HTBI primers and Arm-PCR amplification of CDR3 regions were used to construct TCR beta libraries. TCRdb passed the public sequencing reads through fastp at Q25 and MiXCR, retaining productive beta sequences. Duplicate CDR3 protein sequences are folded into a single record with the most common DNA and genes. The sample table shows a few hundred thousand distinct CDR3 sequences, and about 22% are seen once. The ten most abundant clones make up about 7% of the sample.

Sequencing was performed on peripheral blood mononuclear cells (PBMCs), taken when the disease was refractory, from a patient treated with antithyroid drugs. The receptors stem from a female donor with Graves disease.

This clonotype has at least ten counts. This rearrangement joins TRBV10-3 to TRBJ2-7; tentatively, D is TRBD1 (5 bases). V lost 2 bases and J 2 bases, leaving 10 bases between the germline ends. This CDR3 spans 14 amino acids. Germline V gives CDR1 ENHRY, CDR2 SYGVKD. The CDR3 region has the DNA TGTGCCATCAGTGAGAGGGCGGACACCTACGAGCAGTACTTC. It yields the protein CAISERADTYEQYF.

The CDR3 is CASARQGDTEAFF. The DNA for the CDR3 is TGTGCCAGCGCTAGACAGGGGGACACTGAAGCTTTCTTT. V gene TRBV7-3 combines with J gene TRBJ1-1; 9 nucleotides align to TRBD1. The CDR3 is 13 amino acids. The V gene's germline CDR1 is SGHTA and CDR2 FQGTGA. Trimming removed 8 bases from V and 3 bases from J; junction bases left unmatched: 4.

The rearrangement links TRBV12-3 or TRBV12-4 to TRBJ2-7; 10 bases map to TRBD1. The CDR3 has 15 residues. Trimming at V came to 6 bases and at J to 3 bases, leaving 8 bases not matched to a gene. The CDR3, as DNA: TGTGCCAGCAGGGGGTCCCGGGACAGGGGCTACGAGCAGTACTTC. Translation: CASRGSRDRGYEQYF.

Only a few counts were recorded for this clonotype. The V call is TRBV7-2, the J call TRBJ2-5, with D possibly being TRBD2 (6 bases). The CDR3 length is 13 residues. CDR1 is SGHTA, CDR2 FQGNSA, per germline. Trimming left V 5 bases short and J 3 bases short, with 10 bases between. The CDR3 DNA follows: TGTGCCAGCAGCAAAGCGGGTGAAGAGACCCAGTACTTC. Translated, it gives CASSKAGEETQYF.

Ten or more counts support this clonotype. The chain is built from TRBV27 and TRBJ1-2, with 8 bases aligning to TRBD1. This CDR3 spans 13 amino acids. Germline assignment: CDR1 MNHEY and CDR2 SMNVEV (reference sequence). The V and J ends lost 6 bases and 8 bases, in that order; junction bases with no gene match: 8. The CDR3 loop reads CASSDASGGGYTF. Written as DNA, the CDR3 is TGTGCCAGCAGCGACGCGTCAGGGGGCGGCTACACCTTC.

Ten or more counts support this clonotype. This chain links TRBV28 with TRBJ1-2, with TRBD1 matching 8 bases. V gave up 6 bases and J gave up 5 bases; unmatched junction bases: 8. This CDR3 has 14 residues. Germline V gene sequence: CDR1 MDHEN, CDR2 SYDVKM. CDR3 bases: TGTGCCAGCAGGCTGACAGGGGACTATTATGGCTACACCTTC. Translation gives CASRLTGDYYGYTF.

The genes are TRBV19 and TRBJ2-7, with 10 bases aligning to TRBD2. Germline V CDR1 and CDR2: LNHDA, SQIVND (reference sequence). Unmatched junction bases numbered 7, after V lost 9 bases and J lost 2 bases. This CDR3 spans 14 amino acids. The CDR3, as DNA: TGTGCCAGCAGCGGACTAGCGGATACCTACGAGCAGTACTTC. Its translation is CASSGLADTYEQYF.

The chain recombines TRBV27 with TRBJ1-4, with D uncertain. Per the germline V gene, CDR1 is MNHEY and CDR2 is SMNVEV (reference sequence). This CDR3 region has 12 residues. Trimming shortened V by 5 bases and J by 8 bases, and 9 bases separated the two germline ends. The CDR3 loop is CASSPMGEKLFF. The DNA of the CDR3 is TGTGCCAGCAGTCCCATGGGCGAAAAACTGTTTTTT.

This clonotype has a count of ten or more. J is TRBJ1-2 and V is TRBV3-1; D may be TRBD1 (6 bases). Trimming took 0 bases from V and 5 from J, leaving 10 bases between them. Germline assignment: CDR1 LGHDT and CDR2 YNNKEL (reference sequence). CDR3 length equals 14 residues. Here the CDR3 DNA reads TGTGCCAGCAGCCAAGACGGGCAGGGGTATGGCTACACCTTC. It encodes CASSQDGQGYGYTF. The full variable domain, in which reference TRBV3-1 and TRBJ1-2 provide the parts outside the CDR3, is DTAVSQTPKYLVTQMGNDKSIKCEQNLGHDTMYWYKQDSKKFLKIMFSYNNKELIINETVPNRFSPKSPDKAHLNLHINSLELGDSAVYFCASSQDGQGYGYTFGSGTRLTVV.

The sample holds many counts of this clonotype. V and J are TRBV11-3 and TRBJ2-2; TRBD2 might be the D (6 bases). Germline V CDR1 and CDR2: SGHNT, YENEEA. V shed 4 bases and J shed 1 base, with 13 bases lying between them. The CDR3 extends over 16 amino acids. CDR3 residues: CASSSRGGMNTGELFF. The CDR3 DNA is TGTGCCAGCAGCTCTAGAGGCGGGATGAACACCGGGGAGCTGTTTTTT.

This clonotype turned up a few times. The chain employs TRBV5-6 and TRBJ1-2, with a weak D call TRBD1 (6 bases). Germline assignment: CDR1 SGHDT and CDR2 YYEEEE. V dropped 4 bases and J dropped 1 base, with 17 bases sitting between them. The CDR3 covers 16 residues. CDR3 sequence (DNA): TGTGCCAGCAGCAGCGTCACAGGGAATTTTAACTATGGCTACACCTTC. Encoded protein: CASSSVTGNFNYGYTF.

This clonotype appeared a few times. This sequence joins TRBV7-2 and TRBJ1-5; perhaps TRBD1 as D (6 bases). Germline-derived CDR1 and CDR2 are SGHTA and FQGNSA. The CDR3 spans 15 residues. Trimming stripped 5 bases from V and 4 bases from J, with 15 bases between. CDR3 nucleotide sequence: TGTGCCAGCAGCGACCGCCCTGGACAGAATCAGCCCCAGCATTTT. Amino acids: CASSDRPGQNQPQHF.

The CDR3, as DNA: TGTGCCACCCGGGACAGGGGGCTCGGAAACACCATATATTTT. It specifies CATRDRGLGNTIYF. The chain has TRBV19 and TRBJ1-3; 12 positions agree with TRBD1. The CDR3 contains 14 residues. CDR1 is LNHDA and CDR2 is SQIVND in the germline V gene (reference sequence). Trimming at V came to 10 bases and at J to 4 bases, leaving 5 bases not matched to a gene.

This clonotype was seen many times. The genes are TRBV11-2 and TRBJ2-5; 7 nucleotides align to TRBD2. Germline lookup yields CDR1 SGHAT and CDR2 FQNNGV. CDR3 size: 20 residues. V was clipped by 8 bases and J by 4 bases; unmatched bases: 28. CDR3 in amino acids: CASGEGPKVGAPVETETQYF. DNA of the CDR3: TGTGCCAGCGGGGAGGGGCCAAAGGTCGGGGCGCCGGTCGAGACAGAGACCCAGTACTTC.

The sample holds many counts of this clonotype. The chain links TRBV29-1 to TRBJ1-2; 9 nucleotides line up with TRBD1. Germline V gives CDR1 SQVTM, CDR2 ANQGSEA. The CDR3 is 17 amino acids. V lost 5 bases to trimming and J lost 5 bases; unmatched junction nucleotides: 18. CDR3 sequence (DNA): TGCAGCGTTCGCGCCTTAGCGGACCCCGGGACAGGGTATGGCTACACCTTC. Translation gives CSVRALADPGTGYGYTF.

The chain recombines TRBV12-3 or TRBV12-4 with TRBJ2-1; no firm D call. The V gene lost 8 bases and the J gene lost 3 bases, with 5 bases spanning the gap. The CDR3 spans 11 residues. CDR3 DNA: TGTGCCAGCGACGTCTACAATGAGCAGTTCTTC. Amino acids: CASDVYNEQFF.

The chain couples TRBV3-1 to TRBJ1-6; perhaps TRBD1 as D (6 bases). Per the germline V gene, CDR1 is LGHDT and CDR2 is YNNKEL (reference sequence). V shed 2 bases and J shed 6 bases, with 11 bases lying between them. The CDR3 loop spans 15 amino acids. The CDR3 reads CASSQWGRVNSPLHF. The CDR3 nucleotides are TGTGCCAGCAGCCAATGGGGGCGCGTTAATTCACCCCTCCACTTT.

J is TRBJ2-2 and V is TRBV28; the D gene is possibly TRBD2 (6 bases). The V gene's germline CDR1 is MDHEN and CDR2 SYDVKM. The CDR3 is 12 residues long. Trimming shortened V by 4 bases and J by 9 bases, and 9 bases separated the two germline ends. CDR3 sequence: CASSWDFRELFF. As DNA, the CDR3 is TGTGCCAGCAGTTGGGACTTTCGGGAGCTGTTTTTT. Supplemented by reference TRBV28 and TRBJ2-2, the full variable domain reads DVKVTQSSRYLVKRTGEKVFLECVQDMDHENMFWYRQDPGLGLRLIYFSYDVKMKEKGDIPEGYSVSREKKERFSLILESASTNQTSMYLCASSWDFRELFFGEGSRLTVL.